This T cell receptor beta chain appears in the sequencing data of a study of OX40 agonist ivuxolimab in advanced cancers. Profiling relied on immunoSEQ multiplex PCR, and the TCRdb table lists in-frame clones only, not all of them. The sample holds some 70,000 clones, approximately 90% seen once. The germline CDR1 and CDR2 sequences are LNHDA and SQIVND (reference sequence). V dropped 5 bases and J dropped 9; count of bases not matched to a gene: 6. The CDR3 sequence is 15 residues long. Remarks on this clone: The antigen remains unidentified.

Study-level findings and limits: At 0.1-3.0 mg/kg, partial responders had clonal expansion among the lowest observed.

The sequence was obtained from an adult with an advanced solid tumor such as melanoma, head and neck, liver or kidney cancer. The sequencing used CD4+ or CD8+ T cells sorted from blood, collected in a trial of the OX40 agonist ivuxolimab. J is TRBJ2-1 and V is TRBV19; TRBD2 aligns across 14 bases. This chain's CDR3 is CASSVTSGGAGEQFF. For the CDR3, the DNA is TGTGCCAGTAGTGTGACTAGCGGGGGGGCCGGTGAGCAGTTCTTC.